Each of the 12 T cell receptor beta chains below was sequenced from the same sample in a study of blood T cell repertoires in COVID-19. Profiling relied on immunoSEQ multiplex PCR, and the TCRdb table lists in-frame clones only, not all of them. The table lists tens of thousands of clones, around four fifths of them singletons. Sample: peripheral blood. These receptors were collected from an older woman with acute or convalescent COVID-19.

This chain uses TRBV6-2 or TRBV6-3 with TRBJ2-7; 8 nucleotides line up with TRBD2. V gave up 6 bases and J gave up 0 bases; unmatched junction bases: 7. Germline V gene data show CDR1 as MNHEY and CDR2 as SVGEGT. This CDR3 comprises 15 residues. The DNA for the CDR3 is TGTGCCAGCAGCCAGGTAGCGGGGATCTCCTACGAGCAGTACTTC. Protein: CASSQVAGISYEQYF.

Here the CDR3 DNA reads TGCGCCAGCAGCCAGACAGGGAGCTCTGGAAACACCATATATTTT. Translating it yields CASSQTGSSGNTIYF. The J gene is TRBJ1-3, the V gene TRBV5-1; 7 bases agree with TRBD1. Per germline, CDR1 SGHRS and CDR2 YFSETQ. The CDR3 length is 15 residues. V lost 4 bases, J lost 0 bases, and 4 bases stayed unmatched.

The chain uses TRBV7-2 and TRBJ2-7, with 9 bases lining up with TRBD1. CDR1 is SGHTA, CDR2 FQGNSA, per germline. Germline trimming cut 5 bases from V and 0 bases from J; bases unmatched to any gene: 8. The CDR3 covers 16 residues. CDR3 loop: CASSAPGQGDSYEQYF. CDR3 DNA sequence: TGTGCCAGCAGCGCTCCGGGACAGGGTGACTCCTACGAGCAGTACTTC.

The chain combines TRBV3-1 (or the pseudogene TRBV3-2) with TRBJ1-2; TRBD1 is a possible D gene (6 bases). The CDR3 covers 15 residues. The germline CDR1 and CDR2 sequences are LGHDT and YNNKEL (reference sequence). Trimming left V 0 bases short and J 5 bases short, with 13 bases between. Written as DNA, the CDR3 is TGTGCCAGCAGCCAAGAGGGGGGGCCCGGGTATGGCTACACCTTC. It yields the protein CASSQEGGPGYGYTF.

The chain is built from TRBV3-1 (or the pseudogene TRBV3-2) and TRBJ1-1; no clear D gene. Germline V gene lookup returns CDR1 LGHDT and CDR2 YNNKEL (reference sequence). V was clipped by 3 bases and J by 2 bases, with 7 bases between them. The CDR3 length is 13 residues. The CDR3 coding sequence is TGTGCCAGCAGCCATACTTCAAACACTGAAGCTTTCTTT. It yields the protein CASSHTSNTEAFF.

The chain couples TRBV30 to TRBJ1-1; no reliable D call. Per germline, CDR1 GTSNPN and CDR2 SVGIG (reference sequence). V lost 5 bases and J 1 base, leaving 8 bases between the germline ends. This CDR3 has 12 residues. The CDR3 DNA follows: TGTGCCTGGTCGAGGGAGAACACTGAAGCTTTCTTT. Translating gives CAWSRENTEAFF.

As regards this clone: Additional DNA sequences in this sample encode the identical CDR3. This chain links TRBV5-6 with TRBJ2-7; D is uncertain. Trimming removed 3 bases from V and 2 bases from J, with 3 bases in between. There are 11 residues in the CDR3. CDR1 is SGHDT, CDR2 YYEEEE, per germline. The CDR3 spells CASSSAYEQYF. CDR3 DNA sequence: TGTGCCAGCAGCTCTGCCTACGAGCAGTACTTC. The full variable domain, with the rest looked up from reference TRBV5-6 and TRBJ2-7, is DAGVTQSPTHLIKTRGQQVTLRCSPKSGHDTVSWYQQALGQGPQFIFQYYEEEERQRGNFPDRFSGHQFPNYSSELNVNALLLGDSALYLCASSSAYEQYFGPGTRLTVT.

V and J are TRBV7-9 and TRBJ2-1; D is unresolved. V lost 0 bases and J lost 1, with 13 bases in between. CDR1 SEHNR and CDR2 FQNEAQ come from the germline V gene (reference sequence). This CDR3 contains 17 residues. The CDR3 here is CASSLAEGRVSYNEQFF. The CDR3, as DNA: TGTGCCAGCAGCTTAGCTGAAGGTCGGGTTTCCTACAATGAGCAGTTCTTC.

This chain uses TRBV21-1 with TRBJ1-3. TRBV21-1 is recorded as a pseudogene. This CDR3 has 16 amino acids. In DNA form, the CDR3 reads TGTGCCAGCAGCAACAAGGCCGGGGGAGGTGGAAACACCATATATTTT. The encoded protein is CASSNKAGGGGNTIYF.

The rearrangement joins TRBV30 to TRBJ2-7; D may be TRBD1 (6 bases). Trimming cost V 1 base and J 4 bases, with 8 bases left between them. The CDR3 extends over 12 amino acids. The germline V gene encodes CDR1 GTSNPN and CDR2 SVGIG (reference sequence). CDR3 in amino acids: CAWSEQGYEQYF. Written as DNA, the CDR3 is TGTGCCTGGAGTGAACAGGGTTACGAGCAGTACTTC. The whole variable domain, remainder taken from reference TRBV30 and TRBJ2-7, is SQTIHQWPATLVQPVGSPLSLECTVEGTSNPNLYWYRQAAGRGLQLLFYSVGIGQISSEVPQNLSASRPQDRQFILSSKKLLLSDSGFYLCAWSEQGYEQYFGPGTRLTVT.

The gene calls are TRBV2 and TRBJ1-1, with TRBD1 matching 9 bases. This CDR3 comprises 14 residues. After removal of 5 bases from V and 4 bases from J, the junction contained 5 bases not matched to a gene. The V gene's germline CDR1 is SNHLY and CDR2 FYNNEI. The CDR3 here is CASSYTGGSTEAFF. DNA of the CDR3: TGTGCCAGCAGTTATACAGGGGGCTCCACTGAAGCTTTCTTT.

This clone appeared a few times. This sequence joins TRBV7-9 and TRBJ2-7; 12 bases are shared with TRBD1. V trimming: 5 bases; J trimming: 3 bases; junction bases outside the gene matches: 5. The CDR3 is 15 amino acids. Per the germline V gene, CDR1 is SEHNR and CDR2 is FQNEAQ (reference sequence). The CDR3 coding sequence is TGTGCCAGCAGCCCGGGACAGGGGGCGGGCTACGAGCAGTACTTC. Translation: CASSPGQGAGYEQYF.